This T cell receptor (beta chain) was identified in a study of long-term antiretroviral therapy in people with HIV. As to this clone: What it binds is not known. The sample contains more than one DNA sequence encoding this CDR3.

Runs used v3.0 of the immunoSEQ assay and were done at survey level. The method was immunoSEQ multiplex PCR; TCRdb's version includes in-frame clones alone and lacks a portion of them. This sample has under 30,000 clones, with around 81% found just once. Study-level points and caveats: Narrower CDR3 length ranges marked HIV repertoires relative to controls.

The TCR was taken from a woman under 30 with HIV. The sample in question was unsorted PBMCs, obtained at the start of antiretroviral therapy, before treatment.

CDR3 coding DNA: TGTGCCAGCAGCGTCGGACAGGGGGCCTACGAGCAGTACTTC. Its protein is CASSVGQGAYEQYF. The gene calls are TRBV9 and TRBJ2-7; 10 nucleotides agree with TRBD1. CDR3 size: 14 residues. The J segment lost 2 bases and the V segment lost 2 bases, leaving 1 base of the junction unmatched. Germline V CDR1 and CDR2: SGDLS, YYNGEE.